This TCR beta chain originates from a study of regulatory T cells in long-lasting Graves disease (dated by TCRdb to about 2021). With respect to the entire study: In the newly diagnosed Graves' disease group, patients had been taking antithyroid drugs for less than 3 months. This study used TCR sequencing and RNA sequencing of peripheral blood to compare persistent Graves' disease patients against newly diagnosed Graves' disease patients. The study was registered as a clinical trial and conducted in China. TCR sequencing covered 13 persistent and around 20 newly diagnosed Graves' disease patients, around 33 samples in total. Study-level results and caveats: Because the primary lesion, thyroid tissue, could not be accessed, the study looked at peripheral blood alone. TRBV28, TRBJ1-2 and TRBJ2-5 were preferentially used in persistent disease, while TRBV20-1 and TRBJ2-1 were favored in newly diagnosed disease. Sequencing and analysis were restricted to the TCR beta chain. The authors acknowledged the small sample size as a limitation that may reduce accuracy. Persistent patients shared more public clonotypes among themselves (roughly 2,700) than newly diagnosed patients did (about 970). Compared with newly diagnosed patients, patients with persistent Graves' disease had lower TCR Shannon entropy and fewer highly expanded clones, which suggests clonal expansion.

The protocol used for the library was multiplex PCR. Sequencing was carried out with an Illumina HiSeq 4000. TCR beta libraries were built with iRepertoire HTBI primers and Arm-PCR amplification of CDR3 regions. Gel purification was performed on PCR products prior to sequencing. Per the original workflow: A total of around 66 TRBV and some 15 TRBJ segments were identified across samples and were used for gene usage analysis of CDR3 amino acid clonotypes. COPE and FqMerger were used to merge filtered high-quality paired reads into contigs. BLAST was used to align contigs to IMGT TRBV, TRBD and TRBJ reference genes, with CDR3 defined following IMGT. Clonotypes above 0.1% frequency were classified as highly expanded clones. Shannon entropy served as the measure of repertoire diversity, while the Gini coefficient captured V-J evenness. Clonotypes shared by more than one individual were considered public. In TCRdb, the public reads were trimmed at Q25 with fastp and aligned with MiXCR, with productive beta chains retained. Merged by CDR3 protein, the rows form single entries marked with the most common genes and DNA. The V and J calls here are based on TCRdb, not the publication. Present in this sample are 200,000 to 250,000 distinct CDR3 sequences, around 19% of which were seen just once. Clones ranked in the top ten supply roughly 12% of the sample.

This clonotype was found many times. The target of this receptor is not known. Per-base quality was not reported, and no clone a single base away is much larger than it. From its cysteine to its phenylalanine, the CDR3 spans 14 amino acids. Kept here is only the CDR3 DNA, which spans 42 bases and is read in frame from base 1. CDR1 is given as SGHTA and CDR2 as FQGTGA, both from the germline V gene. The germline ends are 15 bases apart after V is trimmed by 5 bases and J by 5 bases. The time point label of this sample denotes: newly diagnosed GD, antithyroid drugs for less than 3 months. RNA was extracted from PBMCs in TRIzol for both TCR sequencing and RNA sequencing. The diagnosis of Graves' disease was made according to American Thyroid Association guidelines. Recruitment of patients was carried out at an endocrinology department in Xi'an, China. Each patient gave approximately 10 milliliters of peripheral blood, collected in an EDTA anticoagulant tube. Ficoll Paque Plus density gradient separation was used to isolate PBMCs, and no further T cell sorting was performed. An Agilent 2100 Bioanalyzer and agarose gel were used to check RNA quality, while a NanoDrop 2000 measured RNA concentration.

This sample was shared with a second study, whose subject was T cells in Graves' hyperthyroidism and ophthalmopathy. The second study's paper adds: Graves' hyperthyroidism was defined as stable when no progression to ophthalmopathy occurred over 18 months of follow-up. Hyperthyroidism patients were aged 18 to 65 years and newly diagnosed, with disease duration of less than 2 months. Exclusion was applied to patients with uncontrolled infections, other autoimmune diseases, pregnancy or lactation. Diagnoses were based on clinical symptoms, serum thyroxine and TRAb, thyroid ultrasound and orbital computed tomography. The first round of RT-PCR for the TCR CDR3 was performed with the HTBI primer set and the Qiagen OneStep RT-PCR kit. Most expanded thyroid clonotypes (frequency above 0.001) were also detected in blood, a finding suggesting that blood repertoires may reflect thyroid immune responses. A 13 V-J signature model separated ophthalmopathy from stable hyperthyroidism, with roughly 88% sensitivity and 81.08% specificity in cross-validation and 80%/75% in testing. In validation, the model predicted progression to ophthalmopathy a median of approximately 6.6 months before onset, with 65% to 71% sensitivity and nearly 75% specificity. To identify TCR V-J signatures that set the groups apart, the researchers used a discovery cohort of more than 95 patients, made up of roughly 45 with Graves' ophthalmopathy and about 60 with stable Graves' hyperthyroidism. Whether ophthalmopathy could be predicted prospectively was tested in an independent validation cohort made up of roughly 20 hyperthyroidism patients plus 17 patients who later progressed to ophthalmopathy. The roughly 99 discovery patients were divided at random into training and test sets in a 7:3 ratio. In about 6 Graves' hyperthyroidism patients, the study also compared T-cell repertoires from thyroid tissue with T-cell repertoires from blood. Once sampling was done, hyperthyroidism patients were given methimazole at a starting dose of 30 mg daily, whereas ophthalmopathy patients were given high-dose intravenous methylprednisolone. Libraries were constructed in a second round of multiplex PCR, after which size selection and purification were carried out. Sequencing of the libraries was done on an Illumina HiSeq2000 using paired-end 100 bp reads. SOAPnuke was used to process the raw data, removing reads that contained adapters or uncalled bases, had a mean Phred below 15, or lacked an exact match to the constant primer or identifier. High-quality paired reads were merged using COPE v1.2.5, and each unique nucleotide sequence was defined as a clonotype. MiTCR v1.1 was used to align the clonotypes against IMGT TRBV, TRBD and TRBJ reference segments. The analysis was restricted to V-J combinations with a frequency above 0.0001, which together covered 98% to 99.2% of the repertoires. A TCS score was defined as the ratio of F50 (clonal expansion) to E x V (chaos), with BLOSUM62-based TCRdist applied between CDR3 peptides within each V-J. Welch's t-statistics and random forest reduced roughly 530 V-J features to under 15, which were used in a naive Bayes classifier (R e1071). Sample size was not statistically predetermined, and investigators were not blinded to group allocation. The paper describes TCR Vbeta CDR3 sequencing of around 130 peripheral blood samples, made up of fewer than 50 ophthalmopathy patients, approximately 73 hyperthyroidism patients and 17 progressor patients.

The sample was peripheral blood mononuclear cells (PBMCs), taken at new diagnosis, from a patient treated with antithyroid drugs. This receptor chain uses TRBV7-3 and TRBJ1-1, and perhaps TRBD1 as D gene, on 5 matching bases. This sequence was found in a woman under 40 with Graves disease. Donor details come from another sample of the same person, matched by shared clones. The CDR3 here reads CASSLGGGRTEAFF. The DNA sequence is as follows: TGTGCCAGCAGCCTCGGTGGGGGACGAACTGAAGCTTTCTTT.